This T cell receptor (beta chain) stems from a study of CD8 T cells in seronegative destructive rheumatoid arthritis (dated by TCRdb to about 2020). In terms of the full investigation: Most of the eight CND-RA patients were receiving biological drugs at sampling. The seropositive RA, seronegative RA and healthy control comparison cohorts were taken from a previously published TCRbeta dataset and were not newly sequenced. The study compared peripheral CD8+ TCRbeta repertoires from patients with CCP-negative destructive rheumatoid arthritis (CND-RA) against repertoires from newly diagnosed seropositive RA, seronegative RA and healthy controls. Beyond this particular receptor, the publication reports: Across the roughly 110,000 clonotypes tested, no public clonotype enrichment survived Benjamini-Hochberg correction. A distinct set of enriched public clonotypes appeared to be carried by CND-RA patients, and this finding was interpreted by the authors as support for a separate disease subset. More CMV-reactive and fewer influenza A-reactive CD8+ TCRbeta sequences were observed in CND-RA repertoires than in controls and other RA subtypes. The small size of the CND-RA cohort was acknowledged as a limitation of the study. In the absence of diagnostic samples, TCR repertoire differences may be partly attributable to poor disease control over the years rather than being present at onset. After adjusting for age, CND-RA patients appeared to have less diverse, more clonal CD8+ TCRbeta repertoires than other RA subtypes.

A word on this clone: It has no known antigen specificity. Base qualities were left out, and no much larger clone turns up one base away.

CND-RA patients tested negative on the clinical CCP2 antibody test, and even with active therapy their joint destruction kept progressing. Every CND-RA patient had failed conventional anti-rheumatic therapy and showed typical joint destruction in the wrists and ankles. Sampling of CND-RA patients was performed not at diagnosis but after long disease histories, which spanned decades in several cases. Roughly 47 millilitres of EDTA-anticoagulated peripheral blood were collected from each patient. Density gradient separation with Ficoll-Paque PLUS was used to isolate peripheral blood mononuclear cells. Using AutoMACS magnetic bead positive selection, CD8+ cells were isolated from either fresh or cryopreserved PBMCs, and flow cytometry was used to check purity. Genomic DNA was extracted with Nucleospin Tissue or Tissue XS kits and quantified on a Qubit 2.0 fluorometer. Following the manufacturer's instructions, genomic DNA from CD8+ cells served as the input for TCRbeta sequencing. TCRbeta sequencing used the immunoSEQ assay and was run at a genomics technology centre in Finland. In the paper's pipeline: Clonotype tables generated by the immunoSEQ preprocessing pipeline were converted into VDJtools format, and non-productive clonotypes were filtered out. Samples with fewer than 10,000 reads were excluded, the remaining samples were subsampled to 10,000 reads, and most of the eight CND-RA samples were retained. Shannon-Wiener, Simpson and clonality indices were calculated with the VDJtools CalcDiversityStats function on data subsampled to 10,000 reads. Non-singleton TCRbeta clonotypes were hard-matched, with no mismatches allowed, against VDJdb to infer antigen specificity. CDR3 sequences that differed by one amino acid (Hamming distance 1) were grouped together into clusters with potentially shared antigen targets. Public clonotypes were tested for group enrichment with one-sided Fisher's exact tests after resampling groups to six samples, repeated ten times. The table was pulled from immuneACCESS by TCRdb, which kept in-frame rearrangements only. Such tables lose some clones; where checked, under half of the loss comes from unresolved V genes, and the rest has no known cause. The DNA was the basis for D and trimming; V, J and clone size are from that table. The sample table shows more than 10,000 clones, and over 80% are seen once. Around a quarter of the sample rests with the top ten.

The receptor was derived from a woman aged 30 to 49 with seronegative destructive rheumatoid arthritis. The specimen was CD8+ T cells from blood.

At the DNA level, the sequence is TGCGCCAGCAGCCAAGGAGACTTCGGAGGTGGCAATCAGCCCCAGCATTTT. This translates into CASSQGDFGGGNQPQHF. Recombination joined TRBV4-1 with TRBJ1-5; confidence is insufficient to name the D gene. The CDR3 contains 17 residues, cysteine and phenylalanine counted. The kept DNA is CDR3 alone, 51 bases in frame from the first base. Between the V and J ends, shortened by 1 base and 2 bases respectively, the junction contains 15 bases. From the germline V gene, CDR1 is MGHRA and CDR2 is YSYEKL.